This TCR beta chain derives from a study of post-analysis software for immune sequencing data. Study-level points and caveats: In patients, about 5 TRBV segments were more frequent than in controls, with TRBV5-6, TRBV5-1 and TRBV20-1 among them. Co-batched samples clustered tightly together by F measure.

This CDR3 spans 14 amino acids. The V segment lost 3 bases and the J segment 5 bases; nucleotides outside the gene matches: 4. Per the germline V gene, CDR1 is DFQATT and CDR2 is SNEGSKA (reference sequence). cDNA libraries of TCR beta carried unique molecular identifiers. TCRdb reanalysed the PCR reads using MiXCR and keeps one entry per CDR3 protein. The data hold 350,000 to 450,000 distinct CDR3 sequences, with 39% observed a single time. This clonotype came up a few times. What it recognizes is unknown. This receptor was identified in a girl under 10 years old with multiple sclerosis. The specimen was blood. The chain has TRBV20-1 and TRBJ1-1, with 12 bases identical to TRBD1. The CDR3 is CSARGTGGRTEAFF. The CDR3 DNA sequence: TGCAGTGCTAGGGGGACAGGGGGCAGGACTGAAGCTTTCTTT.